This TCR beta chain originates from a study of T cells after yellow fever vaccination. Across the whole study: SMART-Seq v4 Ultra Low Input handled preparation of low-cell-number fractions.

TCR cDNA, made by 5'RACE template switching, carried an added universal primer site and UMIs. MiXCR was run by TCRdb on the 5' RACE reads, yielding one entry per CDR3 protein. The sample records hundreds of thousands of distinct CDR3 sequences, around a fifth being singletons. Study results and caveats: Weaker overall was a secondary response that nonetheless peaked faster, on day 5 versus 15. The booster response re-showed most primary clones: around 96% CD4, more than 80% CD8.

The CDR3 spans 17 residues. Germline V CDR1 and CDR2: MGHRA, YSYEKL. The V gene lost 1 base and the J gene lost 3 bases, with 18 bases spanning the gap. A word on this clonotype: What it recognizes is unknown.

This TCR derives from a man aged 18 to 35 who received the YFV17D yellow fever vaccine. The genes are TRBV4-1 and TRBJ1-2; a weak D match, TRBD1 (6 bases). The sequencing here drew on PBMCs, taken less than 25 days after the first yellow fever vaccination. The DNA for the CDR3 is TGCGCCAGCAGCCAAGCGGCGGGGGCCCGGAAAGACTATGGCTACACCTTC. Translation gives CASSQAAGARKDYGYTF.